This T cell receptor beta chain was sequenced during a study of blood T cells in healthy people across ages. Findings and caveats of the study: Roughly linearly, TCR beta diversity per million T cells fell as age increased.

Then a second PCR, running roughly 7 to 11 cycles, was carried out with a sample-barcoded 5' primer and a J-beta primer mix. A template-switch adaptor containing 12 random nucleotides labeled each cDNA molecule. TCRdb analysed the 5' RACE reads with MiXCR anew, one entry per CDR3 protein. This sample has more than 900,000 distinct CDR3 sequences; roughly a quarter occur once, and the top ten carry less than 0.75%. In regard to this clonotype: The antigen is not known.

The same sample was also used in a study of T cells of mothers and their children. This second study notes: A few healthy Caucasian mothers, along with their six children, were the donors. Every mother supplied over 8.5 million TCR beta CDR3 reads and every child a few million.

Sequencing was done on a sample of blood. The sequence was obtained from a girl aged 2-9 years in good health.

CDR3 sequence reads: CASAHPGQGQETQYF. CDR3 nucleotide sequence: TGCGCCAGCGCCCACCCGGGACAGGGCCAGGAGACCCAGTACTTC. This chain joins TRBV23-1 and TRBJ2-5; TRBD1 agrees at 9 bases. TRBV23-1 is filed as an ORF, its function uncertain. After removal of 8 bases from V and 5 bases from J, the junction contained 12 bases not matched to a gene. The CDR3 covers 15 residues.